These 11 T cell receptor beta chains originate from one sample sequenced in a study of spatial heterogeneity in lung cancer (dated by TCRdb to between 2018 and 2020). The library was prepared using 5' RACE. Sequencing took place on a NextSeq 500. Using fastp at Q25 and MiXCR, TCRdb reprocessed the public reads and kept productive beta chains. Each entry is one CDR3 protein sequence, shown with its most common DNA and genes. This sample gives nearly 15,000 distinct CDR3 sequences in total; 6.5% to 8.5% of them show up just once. Together, the top ten hold approximately 36% of the sample. The label giving this sample's time point can be read as: sample taken at primary tumor resection. For TCR sequencing, whole RNA was extracted from tumor and nontumor lung tissue, or from cryopreserved PBMC samples, and no cell sorting was done. The sample consisted of PBMCs, taken at surgery. These receptors were collected from a female donor with early-stage non-small cell lung cancer.

As regards this clonotype: Mismatch with germline at one junction end may stem from a read error. J is TRBJ2-3 and V is TRBV5-1; TRBD2 matches at 7 bases. The CDR3 spans 14 residues. The germline gives CDR1 SGHRS, CDR2 YFSETQ. Here the CDR3 DNA reads TGCGCCAGCAGTAGCCAGCGGGGCACAGATAAGCAGTATTTT. Translated, it gives CASSSQRGTDKQYF.

In its sample, this clonotype was seen many times. V and J are TRBV7-9 and TRBJ2-5; D is uncertain. Trimming removed 0 bases from V and 2 bases from J, with 10 bases in between. The CDR3 spans 15 residues. The germline gives CDR1 SEHNR, CDR2 FQNEAQ (reference sequence). The DNA of the CDR3 is TGTGCCAGCAGCTTAGCCCCCATGGTTCAAGAGACCCAGTACTTC. Protein sequence: CASSLAPMVQETQYF. The full variable domain, rest sourced from reference TRBV7-9 and TRBJ2-5, is DTGVSQNPRHKITKRGQNVTFRCDPISEHNRLYWYRQTLGQGPEFLTYFQNEAQLEKSRLLSDRFSAERPKGSFSTLEIQRTEQGDSAMYLCASSLAPMVQETQYFGPGTRLLVL.

This clonotype was seen ten or more times. This chain connects TRBV29-1 to TRBJ2-1; 8 bases map to TRBD2. Looked up from germline, CDR1 is SQVTM and CDR2 is ANQGSEA. The CDR3 extends over 11 amino acids. V was clipped by 4 bases and J by 13 bases; unmatched bases: 6. This chain's CDR3 is CSVAREGQQFF. The CDR3 DNA sequence: TGCAGCGTTGCTCGGGAGGGCCAACAGTTCTTC.

At least ten counts were recorded for this clonotype. The chain joins TRBV5-4 to TRBJ2-7; 11 bases line up with TRBD2. The CDR3 loop spans 15 amino acids. V shed 4 bases and J 2 bases; nucleotides not matched to a gene: 5. Germline V lookup: CDR1 SGHNT, CDR2 YYREEE (reference sequence). In DNA form, the CDR3 reads TGTGCCAGCAGCCAGCCGGGACTAGCGGCCTACGAGCAGTACTTC. Protein product: CASSQPGLAAYEQYF. Combining the CDR3 with reference TRBV5-4 and TRBJ2-7 gives the whole variable domain ETGVTQSPTHLIKTRGQQVTLRCSSQSGHNTVSWYQQALGQGPQFIFQYYREEENGRGNFPPRFSGLQFPNYSSELNVNALELDDSALYLCASSQPGLAAYEQYFGPGTRLTVT.

CDR3 coding DNA: TGTGCCAGCAGCCCGGGGATACACACCGGGGAGCTGTTTTTT. Its protein is CASSPGIHTGELFF. The chain employs TRBV5-4 and TRBJ2-2; D is perhaps TRBD2 (5 bases). V was shortened by 4 bases and J by 3 bases, with 10 bases between the two germline ends. The CDR3 is 14 amino acids. Germline assignment: CDR1 SGHNT and CDR2 YYREEE (reference sequence).

This clonotype was found many times. CDR3 amino acids: CASGQETQYF. CDR3 coding DNA: TGTGCCAGCGGGCAAGAGACCCAGTACTTC. This chain connects TRBV7-9 to TRBJ2-5; no clear D gene. V shed 8 bases and J shed 2 bases, with 3 bases lying between them. This CDR3 spans 10 amino acids. CDR1 and CDR2 (germline): SEHNR, FQNEAQ (reference sequence).

This clonotype was found many times. The J gene is TRBJ1-4, the V gene TRBV20-1; no clear D. Germline CDR1 reads DFQATT; CDR2 reads SNEGSKA (reference sequence). The CDR3 contains 15 residues. The V gene lost 0 bases and the J gene lost 3 bases, with 11 bases spanning the gap. The CDR3 DNA sequence: TGCAGTGCTAGAGATACGCGGCAGGCTAATGAAAAACTGTTTTTT. This encodes CSARDTRQANEKLFF.

This clonotype was detected many times. The CDR3, as DNA: TGCGCCAGCAGCCTCGGGGGGGCCGAAGATACGCAGTATTTT. Its protein product is CASSLGGAEDTQYF. V usage is TRBV5-1 and J usage is TRBJ2-3, with 8 bases fitting TRBD2. Germline V lookup: CDR1 SGHRS, CDR2 YFSETQ. V shed 4 bases, J shed 5 bases, and the junction held 6 bases outside the gene matches. This CDR3 is 14 amino acids long.

In its sample, this clonotype was seen many times. The chain's CDR3 is CASSSRGGGYTF. CDR3 nucleotides: TGTGCCAGCAGTTCCAGGGGGGGTGGCTACACCTTC. This chain joins TRBV12-3 or TRBV12-4 and TRBJ1-2, with 7 bases matching TRBD1. With V trimmed by 4 bases and J by 7 bases, 3 bases remained unmatched. This CDR3 spans 12 amino acids.

This clonotype ranks as medium-sized (0.01 to 0.1%). V and J are TRBV7-2 and TRBJ2-7; D may be TRBD1 or TRBD2 (5 bases each). Germline V gene data show CDR1 as SGHTA and CDR2 as FQGNSA. The CDR3 spans 15 residues. V was clipped by 0 bases and J by 7 bases, with 16 bases between them. CDR3: CASSLAVGDTREQYF. Here the CDR3 DNA reads TGTGCCAGCAGCTTAGCGGTGGGGGATACTCGGGAGCAGTACTTC.

This clonotype showed up many times. The rearrangement uses TRBV18 and TRBJ2-1; no definite D call. Germline loops: CDR1 KGHSH, CDR2 LQKENI. Trimming took 5 bases from V and 6 from J, leaving 8 bases between them. The length of the CDR3 is 12 residues. The CDR3 sequence is CASSEDRNEQFF. CDR3 nucleotides: TGTGCCAGCTCAGAAGACCGCAATGAGCAGTTCTTC.